The subject of this entry is one T cell receptor beta chain. No antigen is known for it. This sample is drawn from a study of T cells expressing NK-cell markers. TCRdb derives one entry per CDR3 protein from the 5' RACE reads, leaving out DNA. In total, the table holds 250,000 or so distinct CDR3 sequences. Study findings and constraints: Of CD8+ T cells, about 1.0-7.5% belonged to dominant NKG2C+ clonotypes in more than five donors.

The CDR3 loop spans 15 amino acids. Germline CDR1 reads SGHAT; CDR2 reads FQNNGV. The chain carries TRBV11-2 and TRBJ2-3; TCRdb gives TRBD1 as the D gene, but with no DNA this cannot be confirmed. This TCR came from a woman between 18 and 70 years old in good health. Sequencing input: blood T cells: a sorted CD56 or NKG2C T cell subset, CD4+ or CD8+ T cells, or bulk PBMC T cells (not recorded which). CDR3 sequence reads: CASSIYRGSTDTQYF.